A selection of T cell receptor beta chains follows, all from one sample in a study of blood T cell repertoires in COVID-19. TCRdb keeps only in-frame clones here, not all; method: immunoSEQ multiplex PCR. The sample lists some 50,000 clones; about 85% were seen once. The sequencing sample was made of peripheral blood. These receptors were collected from a human donor in a cohort sampled during active COVID-19. Each CDR3 is given with its conserved first and last residue. Each record gives: D gene, clone size, J gene, V gene, CDR3 protein, CDR3 DNA. A D gene is named only where the DNA matches it firmly. Clone size, where shown, is once, few, many, or a class for clones that have expanded.

NA | NA | TRBJ1-2 | TRBV19 | CASSIVAANYGYTF | TGTGCCAGTAGTATAGTTGCAGCTAACTATGGCTACACCTTC
NA | NA | TRBJ2-7 | TRBV6-5 | CASSNTGTGGEQYF | TGTGCCAGCAGTAACACTGGGACCGGGGGCGAGCAGTACTTC
TRBD1 | once | TRBJ1-1 | TRBV19 | CASITKGTGPTEAFF | TGTGCCAGTATTACCAAGGGGACAGGGCCCACTGAAGCTTTCTTT
NA | NA | TRBJ2-6 | TRBV4-3 | CASSQDGSAGANVLTF | TGCGCCAGCAGCCAAGATGGGAGTGCTGGGGCCAACGTCCTGACTTTC
TRBD1 | once | TRBJ1-2 | TRBV25-1 | CASSDLTGQYDYTF | TGTGCCAGCAGTGACTTGACAGGGCAATATGACTACACCTTC
NA | once | TRBJ2-5 | TRBV2 | CASRRVSGETQYF | TGTGCCAGCAGGAGGGTGAGCGGGGAGACCCAGTACTTC
TRBD1 | NA | TRBJ2-3 | TRBV6-6 | CASSYSGGRATDTQYF | TGTGCCAGCAGTTACTCAGGGGGCAGGGCCACAGATACGCAGTATTTT
NA | NA | TRBJ1-6 | TRBV4-2 | CASSHIGGADPPLHF | TGTGCCAGCAGCCATATAGGAGGGGCCGATCCACCCCTCCACTTT
NA | few | TRBJ2-1 | TRBV7-3 | CASSPGGGTEQFF | TGTGCCAGCAGCCCAGGAGGTGGCACTGAGCAGTTCTTC
NA | once | TRBJ2-1 | TRBV21-1 | CASNGLGDRDEQFF | TGTGCCAGCAACGGGCTAGGGGATCGAGATGAGCAGTTCTTC
TRBD1 | NA | TRBJ1-1 | TRBV7-9 | CASSLDGQGRTEAFF | TGTGCCAGCAGCTTGGACGGACAGGGACGTACTGAAGCTTTCTTT
NA | once | TRBJ2-3 | TRBV14 | CASSQDFWAGPRGTDTQYF | TGTGCCAGCAGCCAAGACTTTTGGGCGGGGCCGAGGGGCACAGATACGCAGTATTTT
NA | NA | TRBJ1-5 | TRBV5-1 | CASSLAGNSNQPQHF | TGCGCCAGCAGCTTGGCTGGCAATAGCAATCAGCCCCAGCATTTT
TRBD1 | NA | TRBJ2-5 | TRBV7-2 | CASSPRSQGARETQYF | TGTGCCAGCAGCCCCCGGTCCCAGGGGGCGCGAGAGACCCAGTACTTC
TRBD2 | NA | TRBJ2-3 | TRBV4-3 | CASSQDPLGGSTDTQYF | TGCGCCAGCAGCCAAGACCCCCTCGGGGGGAGCACAGATACGCAGTATTTT
TRBD2 | NA | TRBJ2-3 | TRBV19 | CASSSSGGDTDTQYF | TGTGCCAGTAGTTCTAGCGGGGGGGACACAGATACGCAGTATTTT
TRBD1 | NA | TRBJ2-6 | TRBV3-1/TRBV3-2 | CASTQEFGQGRPPGANVLTF | TGTGCCAGCACCCAGGAATTCGGACAGGGACGGCCGCCTGGGGCCAACGTCCTGACTTTC
TRBD1 | NA | TRBJ2-1 | TRBV29-1 | CSVFRGTGVNNEQFF | TGCAGCGTTTTTAGGGGGACAGGGGTAAACAATGAGCAGTTCTTC
NA | few | TRBJ2-7 | TRBV7-9 | CASSPPLGGLVEQYF | TGTGCCAGCAGCCCCCCCCTCGGTGGCCTAGTAGAGCAGTACTTC
TRBD2 | NA | TRBJ2-3 | TRBV2 | CASSETRAGGSQYF | TGTGCCAGCAGTGAAACTCGAGCGGGGGGCTCCCAGTATTTT
TRBD2 | NA | TRBJ2-3 | TRBV3-1/TRBV3-2 | CASSPSAGNTDTQYF | TGTGCCAGCAGCCCCTCAGCGGGAAACACAGATACGCAGTATTTT
TRBD1 | NA | TRBJ1-5 | TRBV7-9 | CASSSGTADGQPQHF | TGTGCCAGCAGCTCCGGGACAGCCGACGGTCAGCCCCAGCATTTT
NA | NA | TRBJ2-7 | TRBV4-3 | CASSQEQGGEQYF | TGCGCCAGCAGCCAAGAACAGGGTGGCGAGCAGTACTTC
TRBD2 | NA | TRBJ2-1 | TRBV28 | CASSLSGRGTYNEQFF | TGTGCCAGCAGTTTATCGGGGCGGGGGACCTACAATGAGCAGTTCTTC
NA | once | TRBJ2-5 | TRBV28 | CASSLKWDRGIQETQYF | TGTGCCAGCAGTTTGAAGTGGGATAGGGGAATTCAAGAGACCCAGTACTTC
TRBD1 | few | TRBJ1-5 | TRBV5-5 | CASSIKLGTELNQPQHF | TGTGCCAGCAGCATAAAACTCGGGACAGAGCTTAATCAGCCCCAGCATTTT
TRBD1 | NA | TRBJ1-2 | TRBV28 | CASSGQGHYYGYTF | TGTGCCAGCAGTGGACAGGGCCATTACTATGGCTACACCTTC
NA | NA | TRBJ1-2 | TRBV29-1 | CSVDGRGRTHGYTF | TGCAGCGTTGATGGCAGGGGCAGGACCCATGGCTACACCTTC
NA | NA | TRBJ2-3 | TRBV30 | CAWSVKGGNTDTQYF | TGTGCCTGGAGTGTAAAGGGGGGGAACACAGATACGCAGTATTTT
NA | NA | TRBJ1-5 | TRBV27 | CASGERTGLFNQPQHF | TGTGCCAGCGGTGAGAGGACCGGACTATTTAATCAGCCCCAGCATTTT
NA | NA | TRBJ1-1 | TRBV13 | CASSPNGHEAFF | TGTGCCAGCAGCCCAAACGGACATGAAGCTTTCTTT
TRBD1 | NA | TRBJ1-4 | TRBV7-9 | CASSSSPGQGGERLFF | TGTGCCAGCAGCTCGAGTCCGGGACAGGGTGGAGAAAGACTGTTTTTT
NA | NA | TRBJ2-2 | TRBV7-2 | CASSLVGRSNTGELFF | TGTGCCAGCAGCTTAGTGGGGAGGTCGAACACCGGGGAGCTGTTTTTT
NA | NA | TRBJ1-2 | TRBV7-2 | CASSLVGARGYTF | TGTGCCAGCAGCTTAGTGGGGGCGCGGGGCTACACCTTC
NA | NA | TRBJ1-5 | TRBV19 | CASSSSLSGQPQHF | TGTGCCAGTAGTTCGAGCCTTTCAGGTCAGCCCCAGCATTTT
TRBD2 | once | TRBJ2-1 | TRBV19 | CASSKIIAGGPDEQFF | TGTGCCAGTAGTAAGATAATAGCGGGAGGGCCCGATGAGCAGTTCTTC
NA | few | TRBJ1-5 | TRBV10-3 | CAISDTNQPQHF | TGTGCCATCAGTGACACTAATCAGCCCCAGCATTTT
TRBD1 | NA | TRBJ2-3 | TRBV14 | CASSQSPWAGGPWADTQYF | TGTGCCAGCAGCCAATCCCCCTGGGCAGGGGGCCCTTGGGCAGATACGCAGTATTTT
NA | NA | TRBJ1-3 | TRBV6-5 | CASRITGFSGNTIYF | TGTGCCAGCAGAATTACAGGGTTCTCTGGAAACACCATATATTTT
NA | NA | TRBJ1-6 | TRBV5-1 | CASGAGPGSPLHF | TGCGCCAGCGGGGCTGGACCCGGTTCACCCCTCCACTTT
NA | NA | TRBJ2-7 | TRBV27 | CASSLDRTSSYEQYF | TGCGCCAGCAGTTTAGACAGAACCAGCTCCTACGAGCAGTACTTC
NA | NA | TRBJ1-1 | TRBV7-9 | CASSLRRDSEAFF | TGTGCCAGCAGCTTACGCAGGGACTCTGAAGCTTTCTTT